This T cell receptor beta chain was recovered during a study of T cells in tuberculosis. The time point here: new active TB diagnosis, blood taken before or within 7 days of starting treatment. This CDR3 is 14 amino acids long. J gave up 12 bases and V 4 bases, and 10 bases lay outside the gene matches. Looked up from germline, CDR1 is MDHEN and CDR2 is SYDVKM. Libraries were prepared by immunoSEQ multiplex PCR; TCRdb keeps only in-frame clonotypes and omits some of them. The sample records some 34,000 clones, around nine tenths being singletons. This TCR was recovered from an adult with tuberculosis. The source material was PBMCs, sampled at tuberculosis diagnosis. The J gene is TRBJ2-4, the V gene TRBV28; 9 bases fit TRBD1. The CDR3 spells CASSSHRDRAPQYF. The DNA for the CDR3 is TGTGCCAGCAGTTCCCACCGGGACAGGGCTCCTCAGTACTTC.